The T cell receptor (beta chain) under discussion was sequenced for a study of TIL therapy for anti-PD-1-resistant metastatic lung cancer. Turning to the study itself: Median tumor PD-L1 proportion score was approximately 6.3%. A few tumors were EGFR-mutant and two were ALK-rearranged. Overall study results and limits: Compared with baseline intratumoral T cells, expanded TIL cultures were more clonal and less diverse (around 5.7% vs 31%).

Germline values: CDR1 SEHNR, CDR2 FQNEAQ (reference sequence). V gave up 3 bases and J gave up 2 bases; unmatched junction bases: 4. The CDR3 covers 15 residues. The immunoSEQ assay was v3. Sequencing used immunoSEQ multiplex PCR; TCRdb keeps in-frame clones, though not all of them. The sample lists roughly 92,000 clones; around three fifths were seen once. Time point in this sample: pre-treatment sample, taken before nivolumab and TIL therapy. Tumor tissue came from excised metastases, mostly pleural nodules or supraclavicular lymph nodes. Adults with stage 4 NSCLC were enrolled in a phase I trial. This clone has just one count. The antigen is unknown.

This chain joins TRBV7-9 and TRBJ1-3; 7 bases align to TRBD1. The sequencing here drew on tumor tissue, taken at baseline. The TCR sequence derives from a person aged 25 to 80 with non-small cell lung cancer. DNA for the CDR3: TGTGCCAGCAGCTTTGGAGGGGGCCCTGGAAACACCATATATTTT. Translated, it gives CASSFGGGPGNTIYF.